These T cell receptor beta chains were read from a single sample in a study of T cell repertoires in cytomegalovirus infection. TCRdb re-called the reads with MiXCR, one entry per CDR3 protein. The sample carries some 300,000 distinct CDR3 sequences, about an eighth recorded once. The sample consisted of PBMCs. The origin of the receptors is a human donor in good health (CMV status not recorded). Some clones in this sample may be carry-over from other donors' samples. The CDR3 runs from the conserved cysteine through the conserved F or W. A D gene is named only where the DNA matches it firmly. Rows give clone size only sometimes, using once, few, many, or a class for an expanded clone.

J gene: TRBJ1-5
clone size: few
D gene: TRBD1
V gene: TRBV5-1
CDR3 protein: CASSSKPGQSNQPQHF
CDR3 DNA: TGCGCCAGCAGCTCGAAGCCGGGACAGAGCAATCAGCCCCAGCATTTT

J gene: TRBJ1-2
clone size: .
D gene: .
V gene: TRBV20-1
CDR3 protein: CSAWAYGYTF
CDR3 DNA: TGCAGTGCCTGGGCCTATGGCTACACCTTC

J gene: TRBJ1-5
clone size: few
D gene: .
V gene: TRBV28
CDR3 protein: CASSLSKVMQPQHF
CDR3 DNA: TGTGCCAGCAGTTTATCCAAGGTAATGCAGCCCCAGCATTTT

J gene: TRBJ1-1
clone size: .
D gene: .
V gene: TRBV7-8
CDR3 protein: CASSPQSGDGIGGRNTEAFF
CDR3 DNA: TGTGCCAGCAGCCCTCAAAGCGGGGATGGAATTGGGGGGCGGAACACTGAAGCTTTCTTT

J gene: TRBJ2-7
clone size: few
D gene: .
V gene: TRBV6-2/TRBV6-3
CDR3 protein: CASSMGAEQYF
CDR3 DNA: TGTGCCAGCAGTATGGGGGCCGAGCAGTACTTC

J gene: TRBJ2-5
clone size: many
D gene: TRBD2
V gene: TRBV5-4
CDR3 protein: CASSPGGLAGVETQYF
CDR3 DNA: TGTGCCAGCAGCCCGGGTGGACTAGCGGGAGTAGAGACCCAGTACTTC

J gene: TRBJ1-4
clone size: many
D gene: .
V gene: TRBV6-1
CDR3 protein: CASSPKNEKLFF
CDR3 DNA: TGTGCCAGCAGTCCGAAGAATGAAAAACTGTTTTTT

J gene: TRBJ2-1
clone size: many
D gene: .
V gene: TRBV7-9
CDR3 protein: CASSLVASEATDEQFF
CDR3 DNA: TGTGCCAGCAGCTTAGTGGCTAGCGAGGCGACGGATGAGCAGTTCTTC

J gene: TRBJ2-6
clone size: few
D gene: .
V gene: TRBV20-1
CDR3 protein: CSAKQGSAGANVLTF
CDR3 DNA: TGCAGTGCCAAACAGGGTTCTGCGGGGGCCAACGTCCTGACTTTC

J gene: TRBJ2-7
clone size: .
D gene: TRBD1
V gene: TRBV20-1
CDR3 protein: CSGATGKNYEQYF
CDR3 DNA: TGCAGTGGCGCGACAGGGAAGAACTACGAGCAGTACTTC

J gene: TRBJ1-1
clone size: many
D gene: .
V gene: TRBV9
CDR3 protein: CASSSSGLPNTEAFF
CDR3 DNA: TGTGCCAGCAGCTCTAGTGGACTCCCGAACACTGAAGCTTTCTTT

J gene: TRBJ1-1
clone size: few
D gene: .
V gene: TRBV7-9
CDR3 protein: CASSLWQDLNTEAFF
CDR3 DNA: TGTGCCAGCAGCTTATGGCAGGACTTGAACACTGAAGCTTTCTTT

J gene: TRBJ2-5
clone size: .
D gene: TRBD2
V gene: TRBV7-9
CDR3 protein: CVSSLGLAGETQYF
CDR3 DNA: TGTGTCAGCAGCTTAGGACTAGCGGGAGAGACCCAGTACTTC

J gene: TRBJ2-1
clone size: few
D gene: TRBD2
V gene: TRBV15
CDR3 protein: CATSSPGLFNEQFF
CDR3 DNA: TGTGCCACCAGCAGTCCGGGACTATTTAATGAGCAGTTCTTC

J gene: TRBJ1-1
clone size: .
D gene: .
V gene: TRBV6-8
CDR3 protein: CASTINGERGVTPNTEALF
CDR3 DNA: TGTGCCAGCACCATCAACGGGGAGCGGGGGGTGACCCCGAACACTGAAGCTTTATTT

J gene: TRBJ1-5
clone size: .
D gene: TRBD1
V gene: TRBV18
CDR3 protein: CASSPSTGAANQPQHF
CDR3 DNA: TGTGCCAGCTCACCTTCCACAGGGGCCGCTAATCAGCCCCAGCATTTT